The clone carrying this T cell receptor beta chain was seen ten or more times. Its target is not known. This specimen belongs to a study of neurological immune-mediated disorders. Study-wide results and caveats: The study found the most TCR clonal expansion in HTLV-1-associated myelopathy and the least in multiple sclerosis, below healthy controls. No CDR3 amino acid sequences recurred among expanded clones across subjects, suggesting private repertoires in all groups.

Germline V gene data show CDR1 as ENHRY and CDR2 as SYGVKD. CDR3 length: 12 residues. V gave up 6 bases and J gave up 4 bases, with 9 bases separating them. Specified time point: longitudinal time-point 1 (baseline). Unsorted libraries came from 2 million PBMCs stored at -80 °C. Synthesis of cDNA was performed by 5'RACE using 10-nucleotide random UMIs. From the 5' RACE reads, TCRdb called clonotypes with MiXCR, one entry per CDR3 protein. There are roughly 61,000 distinct CDR3 sequences in the sample; around 10% occur only once, and 6.5% to 8% lies in the top ten. The TCR comes from a male donor with HTLV-1-associated myelopathy (HAM/TSP). The chain combines TRBV10-3 with TRBJ1-1, with a weak D call TRBD1 (5 bases). Material: PBMCs. The CDR3 loop reads CAIRGGITEAFF. The CDR3 DNA reads TGTGCCATCAGGGGGGGTATCACTGAAGCTTTCTTT.